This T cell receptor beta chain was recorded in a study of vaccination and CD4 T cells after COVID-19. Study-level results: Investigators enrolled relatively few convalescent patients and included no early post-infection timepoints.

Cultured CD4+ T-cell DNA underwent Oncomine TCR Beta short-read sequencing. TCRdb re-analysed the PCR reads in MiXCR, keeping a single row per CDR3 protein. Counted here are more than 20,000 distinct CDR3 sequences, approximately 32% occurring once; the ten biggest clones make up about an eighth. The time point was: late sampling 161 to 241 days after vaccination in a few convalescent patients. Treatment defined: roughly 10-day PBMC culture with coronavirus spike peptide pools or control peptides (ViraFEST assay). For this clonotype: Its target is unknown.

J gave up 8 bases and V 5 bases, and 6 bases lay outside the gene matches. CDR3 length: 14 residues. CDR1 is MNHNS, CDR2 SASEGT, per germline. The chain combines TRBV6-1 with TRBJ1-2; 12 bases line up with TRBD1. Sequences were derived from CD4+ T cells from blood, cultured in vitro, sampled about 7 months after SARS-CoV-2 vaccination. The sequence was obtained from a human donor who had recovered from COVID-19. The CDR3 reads CASSMGQGARGYTF. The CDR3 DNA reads TGTGCCAGCAGTATGGGACAGGGGGCGAGGGGCTACACCTTC.